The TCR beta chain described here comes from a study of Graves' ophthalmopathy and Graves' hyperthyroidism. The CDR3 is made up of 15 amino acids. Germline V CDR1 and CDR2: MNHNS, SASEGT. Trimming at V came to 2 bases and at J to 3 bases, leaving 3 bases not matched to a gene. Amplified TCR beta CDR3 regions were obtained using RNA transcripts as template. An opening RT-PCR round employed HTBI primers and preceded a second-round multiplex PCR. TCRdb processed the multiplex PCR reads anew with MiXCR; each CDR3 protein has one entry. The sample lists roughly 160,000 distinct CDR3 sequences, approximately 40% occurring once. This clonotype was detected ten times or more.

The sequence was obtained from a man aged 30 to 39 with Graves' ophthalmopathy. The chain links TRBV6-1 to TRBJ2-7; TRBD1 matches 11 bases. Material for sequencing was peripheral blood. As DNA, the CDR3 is TGTGCCAGCAGTGAAACCGGGACAGGGGGCTACGAGCAGTACTTC. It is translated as CASSETGTGGYEQYF.